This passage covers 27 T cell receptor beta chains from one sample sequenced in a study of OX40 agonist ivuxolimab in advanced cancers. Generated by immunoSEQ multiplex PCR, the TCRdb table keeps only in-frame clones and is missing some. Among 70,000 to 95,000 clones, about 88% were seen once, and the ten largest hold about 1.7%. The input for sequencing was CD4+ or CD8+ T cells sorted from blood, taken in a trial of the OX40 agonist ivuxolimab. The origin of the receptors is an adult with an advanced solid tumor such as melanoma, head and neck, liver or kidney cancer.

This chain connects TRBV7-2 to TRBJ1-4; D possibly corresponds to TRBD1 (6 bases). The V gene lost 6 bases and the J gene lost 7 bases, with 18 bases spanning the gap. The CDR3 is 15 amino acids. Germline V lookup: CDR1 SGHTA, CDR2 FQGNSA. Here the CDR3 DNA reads TGTGCCAGCAGGCCCGGTGGGGTCAGGGGTGAAAAACTGTTTTTT. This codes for CASRPGGVRGEKLFF.

The CDR3 protein is CASSLSQGNSPLHF. In nucleotides, the CDR3 is TGTGCCAGCAGCTTGAGCCAGGGAAATTCACCCCTCCACTTT. The chain couples TRBV5-8 to TRBJ1-6; D might be TRBD1 (5 bases). V lost 1 base, J lost 7 bases, and 9 bases lay in between. The CDR3 is 14 amino acids. Germline V gene lookup returns CDR1 SGHTS and CDR2 YDEGEE.

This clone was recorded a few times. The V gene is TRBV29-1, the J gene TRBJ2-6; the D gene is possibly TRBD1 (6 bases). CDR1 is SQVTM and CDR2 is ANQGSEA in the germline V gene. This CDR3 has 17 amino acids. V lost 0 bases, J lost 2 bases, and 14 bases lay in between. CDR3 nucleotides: TGCAGCGTTGAAGAAACGACAGGTTTAGCTGGGGCCAACGTCCTGACTTTC. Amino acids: CSVEETTGLAGANVLTF.

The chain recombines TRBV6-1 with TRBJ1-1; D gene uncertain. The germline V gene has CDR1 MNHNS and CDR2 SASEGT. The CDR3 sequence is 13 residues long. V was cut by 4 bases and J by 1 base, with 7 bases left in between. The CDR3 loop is CASSVSGNTEAFF. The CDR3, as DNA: TGTGCCAGCAGTGTTTCAGGGAACACTGAAGCTTTCTTT.

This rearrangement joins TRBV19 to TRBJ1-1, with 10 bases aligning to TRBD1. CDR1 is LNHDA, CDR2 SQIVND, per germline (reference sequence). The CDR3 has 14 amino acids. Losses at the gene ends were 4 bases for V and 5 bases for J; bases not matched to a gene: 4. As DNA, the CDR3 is TGTGCCAGTAGTACAGGACAGGGGGGGACTGAAGCTTTCTTT. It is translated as CASSTGQGGTEAFF.

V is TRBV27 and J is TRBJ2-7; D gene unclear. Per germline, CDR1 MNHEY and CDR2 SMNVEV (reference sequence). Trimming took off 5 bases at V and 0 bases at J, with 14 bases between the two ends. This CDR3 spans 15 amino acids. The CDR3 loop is CASSPTRTASYEQYF. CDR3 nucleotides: TGTGCCAGCAGTCCCACCCGGACCGCCTCCTACGAGCAGTACTTC.

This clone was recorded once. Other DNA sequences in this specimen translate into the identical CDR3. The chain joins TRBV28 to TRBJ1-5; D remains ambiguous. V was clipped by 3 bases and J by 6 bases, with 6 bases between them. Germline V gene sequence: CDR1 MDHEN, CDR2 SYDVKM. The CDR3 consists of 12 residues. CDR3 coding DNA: TGTGCCAGCAGTTTTTTGAGTCAGCCCCAGCATTTT. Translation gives CASSFLSQPQHF.

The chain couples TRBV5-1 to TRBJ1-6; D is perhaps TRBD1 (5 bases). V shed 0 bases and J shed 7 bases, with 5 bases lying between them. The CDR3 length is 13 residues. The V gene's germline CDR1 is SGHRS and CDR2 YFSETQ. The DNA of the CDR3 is TGCGCCAGCAGCTTGGGACAGAATTCACCCCTCCACTTT. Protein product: CASSLGQNSPLHF.

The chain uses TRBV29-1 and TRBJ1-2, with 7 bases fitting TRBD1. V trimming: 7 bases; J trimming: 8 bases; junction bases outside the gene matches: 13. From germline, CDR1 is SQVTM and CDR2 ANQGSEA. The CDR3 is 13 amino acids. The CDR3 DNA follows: TGCAGCGCCCAAAGACAGGGAGGGAAGGGCTACACCTTC. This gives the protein CSAQRQGGKGYTF. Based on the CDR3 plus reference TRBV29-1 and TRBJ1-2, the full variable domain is SAVISQKPSRDICQRGTSLTIQCQVDSQVTMMFWYRQQPGQSLTLIATANQGSEATYESGFVIDKFPISRPNLTFSTLTVSNMSPEDSSIYLCSAQRQGGKGYTFGSGTRLTVV.

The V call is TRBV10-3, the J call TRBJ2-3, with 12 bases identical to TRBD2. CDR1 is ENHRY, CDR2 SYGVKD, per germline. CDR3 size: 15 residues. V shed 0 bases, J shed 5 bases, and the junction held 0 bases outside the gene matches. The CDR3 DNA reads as TGTGCCATCAGTGAGTCGACTAGCGGGGGAGATACGCAGTATTTT. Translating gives CAISESTSGGDTQYF.

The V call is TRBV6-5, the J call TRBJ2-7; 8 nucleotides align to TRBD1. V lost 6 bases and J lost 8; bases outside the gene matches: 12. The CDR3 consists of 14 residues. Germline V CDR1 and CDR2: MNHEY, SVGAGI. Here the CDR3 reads CASRLPVQGAKQYF. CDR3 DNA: TGTGCCAGCAGGTTACCCGTCCAGGGGGCGAAGCAGTACTTC.

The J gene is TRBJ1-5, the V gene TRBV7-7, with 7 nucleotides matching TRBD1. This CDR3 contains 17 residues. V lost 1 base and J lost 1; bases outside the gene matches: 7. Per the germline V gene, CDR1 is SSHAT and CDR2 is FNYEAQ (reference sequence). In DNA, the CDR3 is TGTGCCAGCAGCTTAGATGCTGGACAGGCGAGCAATCAGCCCCAGCATTTT. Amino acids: CASSLDAGQASNQPQHF.

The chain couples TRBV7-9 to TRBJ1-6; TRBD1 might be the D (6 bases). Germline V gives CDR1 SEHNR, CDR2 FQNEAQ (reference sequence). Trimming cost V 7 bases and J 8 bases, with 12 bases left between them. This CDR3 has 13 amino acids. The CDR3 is CASKGEADSPLHF. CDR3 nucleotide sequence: TGTGCCAGCAAGGGGGAAGCGGATTCACCCCTCCACTTT.

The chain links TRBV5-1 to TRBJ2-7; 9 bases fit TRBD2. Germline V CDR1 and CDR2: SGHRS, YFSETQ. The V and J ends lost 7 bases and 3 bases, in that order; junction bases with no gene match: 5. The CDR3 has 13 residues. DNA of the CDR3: TGCGCCAGCCGGAAGACTAGCGGCTACGAGCAGTACTTC. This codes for CASRKTSGYEQYF.

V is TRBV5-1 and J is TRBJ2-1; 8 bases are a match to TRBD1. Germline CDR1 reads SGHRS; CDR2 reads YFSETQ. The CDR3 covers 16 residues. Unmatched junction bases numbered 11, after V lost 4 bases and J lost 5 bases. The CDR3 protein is CASSPSGGGDHNEQFF. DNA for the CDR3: TGCGCCAGCAGCCCCTCAGGGGGCGGGGACCACAATGAGCAGTTCTTC.

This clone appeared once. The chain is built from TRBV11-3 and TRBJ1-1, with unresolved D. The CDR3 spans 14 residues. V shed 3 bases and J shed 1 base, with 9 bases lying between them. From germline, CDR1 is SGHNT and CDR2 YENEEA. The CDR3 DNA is TGTGCCAGCAGCTTCGATTCAGAGAACACTGAAGCTTTCTTT. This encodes CASSFDSENTEAFF.

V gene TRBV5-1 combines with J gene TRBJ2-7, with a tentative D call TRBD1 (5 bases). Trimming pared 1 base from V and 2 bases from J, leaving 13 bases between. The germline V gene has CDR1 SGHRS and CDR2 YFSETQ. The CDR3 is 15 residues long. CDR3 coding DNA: TGCGCCAGCAGCTTGAGTCCCCCAGGGCCCTACGAGCAGTACTTC. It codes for CASSLSPPGPYEQYF.

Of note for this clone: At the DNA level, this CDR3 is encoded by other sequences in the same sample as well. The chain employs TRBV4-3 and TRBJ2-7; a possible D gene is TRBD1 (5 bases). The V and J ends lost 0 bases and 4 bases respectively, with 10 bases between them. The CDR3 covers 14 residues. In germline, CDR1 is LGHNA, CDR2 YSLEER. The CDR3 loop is CASSQDRASYEQYF. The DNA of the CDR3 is TGCGCCAGCAGCCAAGACAGGGCCTCATACGAGCAGTACTTC.

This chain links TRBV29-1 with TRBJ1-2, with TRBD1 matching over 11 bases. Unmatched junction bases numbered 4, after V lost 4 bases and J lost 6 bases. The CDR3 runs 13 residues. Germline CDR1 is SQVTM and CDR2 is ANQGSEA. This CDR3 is CSVVRDRGDGYTF. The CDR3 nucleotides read TGCAGCGTTGTCCGGGACAGGGGGGATGGCTACACCTTC.

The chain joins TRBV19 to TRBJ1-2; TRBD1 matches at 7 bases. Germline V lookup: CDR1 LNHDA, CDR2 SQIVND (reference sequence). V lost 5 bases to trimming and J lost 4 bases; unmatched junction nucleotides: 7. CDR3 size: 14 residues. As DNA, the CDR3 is TGTGCCAGTAGTGATGGACAGGAACTCTATGGCTACACCTTC. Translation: CASSDGQELYGYTF.

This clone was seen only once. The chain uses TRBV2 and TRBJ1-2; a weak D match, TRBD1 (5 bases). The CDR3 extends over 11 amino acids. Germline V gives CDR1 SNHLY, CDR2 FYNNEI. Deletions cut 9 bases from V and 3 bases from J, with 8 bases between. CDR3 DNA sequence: TGTGCCAGACAGGTTTACTATGGCTACACCTTC. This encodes CARQVYYGYTF.

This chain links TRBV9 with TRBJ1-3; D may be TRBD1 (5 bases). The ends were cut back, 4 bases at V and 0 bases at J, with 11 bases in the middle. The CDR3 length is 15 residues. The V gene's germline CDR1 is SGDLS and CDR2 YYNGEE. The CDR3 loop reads CASSFQGSSGNTIYF. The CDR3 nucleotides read TGTGCCAGCAGCTTCCAGGGTAGCTCTGGAAACACCATATATTTT.

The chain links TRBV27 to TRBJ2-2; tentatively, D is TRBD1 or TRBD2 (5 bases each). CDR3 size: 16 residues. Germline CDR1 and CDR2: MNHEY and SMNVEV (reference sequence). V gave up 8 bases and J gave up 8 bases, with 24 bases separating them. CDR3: CASGPVGAGSKGELFF. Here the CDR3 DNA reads TGTGCCAGCGGACCTGTCGGGGCAGGGTCGAAGGGGGAGCTGTTTTTT.

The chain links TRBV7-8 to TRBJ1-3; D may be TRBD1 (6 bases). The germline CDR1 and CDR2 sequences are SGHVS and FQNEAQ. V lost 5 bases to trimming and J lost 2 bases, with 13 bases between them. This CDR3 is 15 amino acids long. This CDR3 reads CASSKHWTAGNTIYF. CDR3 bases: TGTGCCAGCAGCAAACATTGGACAGCTGGAAACACCATATATTTT.

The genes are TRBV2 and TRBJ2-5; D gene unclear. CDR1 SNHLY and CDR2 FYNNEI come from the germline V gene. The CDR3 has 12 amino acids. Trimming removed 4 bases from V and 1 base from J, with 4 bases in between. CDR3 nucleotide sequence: TGTGCCAGCAGTGTGGTCCAAGAGACCCAGTACTTC. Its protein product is CASSVVQETQYF.

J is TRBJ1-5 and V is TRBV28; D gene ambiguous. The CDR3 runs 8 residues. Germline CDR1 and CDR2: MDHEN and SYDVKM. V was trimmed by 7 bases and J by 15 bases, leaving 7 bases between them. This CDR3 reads CASTPTHF. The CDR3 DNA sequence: TGTGCCAGCACCCCGACGCATTTT.

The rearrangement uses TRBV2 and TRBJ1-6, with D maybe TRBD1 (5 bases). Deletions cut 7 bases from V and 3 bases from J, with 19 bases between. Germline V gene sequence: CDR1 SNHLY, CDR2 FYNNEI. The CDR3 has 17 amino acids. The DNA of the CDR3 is TGTGCCAGCAACACGAACGGTGGGGCCTACTATAATTCACCCCTCCACTTT. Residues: CASNTNGGAYYNSPLHF.